This is a list of T cell receptor beta chains from one sample in a study of graft-versus-host responses after intestinal transplantation. These receptors are not linked to any known antigen. Generated by immunoSEQ multiplex PCR, the TCRdb table keeps only in-frame clones and is missing some. Of some 110,000 clones detected, 90% to 95% appear once; the ten largest clones hold about 0.2%. This sample comprised unstimulated CD4+ T cells sorted from spleen or lymph node cells, obtained before transplant. These receptors were taken from a human donor who was the organ donor for an intestinal transplant. Both conserved end residues are part of each CDR3. The D gene is left open where the match is weak. Rows give clone size only sometimes, using once, few, many, or a class for an expanded clone.

D gene	V gene	J gene	clone size	CDR3 protein	CDR3 DNA
TRBD1	TRBV19	TRBJ1-5	-	CASSIDQGTVIGNQPQHF	TGTGCCAGTAGTATAGATCAGGGGACAGTTATAGGCAATCAGCCCCAGCATTTT
-	TRBV5-1	TRBJ2-7	-	CASSLLGNYEQYF	TGCGCCAGCAGTCTCTTGGGGAACTACGAGCAGTACTTC
TRBD1	TRBV5-1	TRBJ1-3	-	CASSPGQGERGNTIYF	TGCGCCAGCAGCCCGGGACAGGGGGAAAGGGGAAACACCATATATTTT
-	TRBV20-1	TRBJ2-7	-	CSARNSYEQYF	TGCAGTGCTAGGAACAGCTACGAGCAGTACTTC
-	TRBV28	TRBJ1-5	few	CASSLTGNQPQHF	TGTGCCAGCAGTTTAACAGGTAATCAGCCCCAGCATTTT
-	TRBV19	TRBJ1-1	-	CASMGFFMNTEAFF	TGTGCCAGTATGGGGTTCTTCATGAACACTGAAGCTTTCTTT
-	TRBV5-8	TRBJ2-1	-	CASSPELGIYNEQFF	TGTGCCAGCAGCCCAGAGTTGGGTATATACAATGAGCAGTTCTTC
-	TRBV4-1	TRBJ2-6	-	CASSQDGAAGANVLTF	TGCGCCAGCAGCCAAGATGGGGCGGCTGGGGCCAACGTCCTGACTTTC
-	TRBV27	TRBJ1-5	-	CASSGAGGIGQPQHF	TGTGCCAGCAGCGGAGCGGGGGGTATAGGTCAGCCCCAGCATTTT
-	TRBV7-3	TRBJ2-7	once	CASSLPQKNEQYF	TGTGCCAGCAGCTTACCACAAAAAAACGAGCAGTACTTC
TRBD2	TRBV7-2	TRBJ2-7	-	CASSYQAGGGNGEQYF	TGTGCCAGCAGCTATCAAGCGGGAGGGGGTAATGGTGAGCAGTACTTC
-	TRBV6-1	TRBJ2-3	-	CAIQRGATDTQYF	TGTGCTATCCAAAGGGGGGCGACAGATACGCAGTATTTT
TRBD2	TRBV27	TRBJ2-7	-	CASSLSGRPPYEQYF	TGTGCCAGCAGTTTAAGCGGGAGGCCCCCCTACGAGCAGTACTTC
-	TRBV28	TRBJ2-4	-	CASSFHRLDTKNIQYF	TGTGCCAGCAGTTTTCACCGCCTGGATACTAAAAACATTCAGTACTTC
-	TRBV5-6	TRBJ2-7	-	CASSGGVLWTNYEQYF	TGTGCCAGCAGCGGGGGCGTATTGTGGACGAACTACGAGCAGTACTTC
-	TRBV6-1	TRBJ2-7	-	CASRDDSYEQYF	TGTGCCAGCAGAGACGACAGCTACGAGCAGTACTTC
-	TRBV2	TRBJ1-3	-	CASSDSGGNTIYF	TGTGCCAGCAGTGATTCTGGTGGAAACACCATATATTTT
TRBD1	TRBV19	TRBJ2-1	-	CASSYNRDRLRNEQFF	TGTGCCAGTTCGTACAATCGGGACAGGCTTAGGAATGAGCAGTTCTTC
TRBD2	TRBV18	TRBJ2-7	-	CASSPGLAMDEQYF	TGTGCCAGCTCGCCGGGACTAGCCATGGACGAGCAGTACTTC
-	TRBV7-6	TRBJ1-1	-	CASSRGRNTEAFF	TGTGCCAGCAGCCGGGGGAGGAACACTGAAGCTTTCTTT
-	TRBV9	TRBJ2-5	-	CASAGPQETQYF	TGTGCCAGCGCGGGCCCTCAAGAGACCCAGTACTTC
-	TRBV2	TRBJ2-5	-	CASTPREIETQYF	TGTGCCAGCACCCCGCGAGAAATAGAGACCCAGTACTTC
-	TRBV6-6	TRBJ1-1	-	CASSRGLLNTEAFF	TGTGCCAGCAGCCGCGGACTCCTGAACACTGAAGCTTTCTTT
-	TRBV28	TRBJ1-2	-	CASSFPQASRGYTF	TGTGCCAGCAGTTTTCCACAGGCGAGTCGCGGCTACACCTTC
TRBD1	TRBV4-3	TRBJ1-4	-	CASSQVGRTGSEKLFF	TGCGCCAGCAGCCAAGTTGGCAGGACAGGGTCGGAAAAACTGTTTTTT
-	TRBV10-2	TRBJ1-1	-	CASSRPNTEAFF	TGCGCCAGCAGCAGACCAAACACTGAAGCTTTCTTT
-	TRBV19	TRBJ2-3	-	CASSIGQSRAQYF	TGTGCCAGTAGTATAGGCCAGTCGAGGGCGCAGTATTTT
TRBD1	TRBV28	TRBJ2-2	once	CASRAQQGSTNTGELFF	TGTGCCAGCAGAGCACAACAGGGGTCCACGAACACCGGGGAGCTGTTTTTT
-	TRBV6-5	TRBJ1-1	-	CASSYGGNTEAFF	TGTGCCAGCAGTTACGGGGGTAACACTGAAGCTTTCTTT
-	TRBV20-1	TRBJ2-7	-	CSAWRAGEQYF	TGCAGTGCTTGGAGGGCCGGCGAGCAGTACTTC
-	TRBV5-4	TRBJ1-5	-	CASSLGGSGQPQHF	TGTGCCAGCAGCCTGGGGGGGAGCGGGCAGCCCCAGCATTTT
-	TRBV7-9	TRBJ1-2	once	CASSLETQANYGYTF	TGTGCCAGCAGCTTAGAGACCCAAGCTAACTATGGCTACACCTTC
-	TRBV5-6	TRBJ1-2	-	CASSLAGLRDGYTF	TGTGCCAGCAGCTTGGCAGGGCTCAGGGACGGCTACACCTTC
-	TRBV5-6	TRBJ1-4	-	CASSWKTTGLGEKLFF	TGTGCCAGCAGCTGGAAAACGACAGGATTAGGAGAAAAACTGTTTTTT
TRBD1	TRBV5-1	TRBJ1-1	-	CASSQRQGNTEAFF	TGCGCCAGCAGCCAGCGACAGGGTAACACTGAAGCTTTCTTT
-	TRBV6-1	TRBJ1-2	once	CASSGRVDYGYTF	TGTGCCAGCAGTGGCAGGGTGGACTATGGCTACACCTTC
-	TRBV2	TRBJ2-5	-	CASSTRSETQYF	TGTGCCAGCAGTACTAGATCGGAGACCCAGTACTTC
TRBD1	TRBV28	TRBJ1-5	-	CASSSLGQGAGQPQHF	TGTGCCAGCAGTTCCCTTGGACAGGGGGCGGGACAGCCCCAGCATTTT
-	TRBV6-1	TRBJ1-4	few	CASSEPHSANEKLFF	TGTGCCAGCAGTGAACCCCATTCAGCTAATGAAAAACTGTTTTTT
-	TRBV6-1	TRBJ2-1	-	CASVMIGPSYNEQFF	TGTGCCAGCGTTATGATCGGACCTTCCTACAATGAGCAGTTCTTC
TRBD1	TRBV6-6	TRBJ2-7	-	CASSQLGQVRDEQYF	TGTGCCAGCAGTCAACTCGGACAGGTGAGGGACGAGCAGTACTTC
TRBD1	TRBV6-1	TRBJ2-3	-	CASREQGAKGGVTDTQYF	TGTGCCAGCAGGGAACAGGGGGCCAAGGGAGGTGTCACAGATACGCAGTATTTT
-	TRBV6-1	TRBJ1-1	once	CASSERHVTEAFF	TGTGCCAGCAGTGAACGGCATGTCACTGAAGCTTTCTTT
TRBD1	TRBV29-1	TRBJ1-1	-	CSVLAGQLNTEAFF	TGCAGCGTCCTTGCGGGACAGCTGAACACTGAAGCTTTCTTT
-	TRBV29-1	TRBJ2-1	-	CSVEDFGPLNEQFF	TGCAGCGTTGAAGACTTCGGGCCTCTGAATGAGCAGTTCTTC